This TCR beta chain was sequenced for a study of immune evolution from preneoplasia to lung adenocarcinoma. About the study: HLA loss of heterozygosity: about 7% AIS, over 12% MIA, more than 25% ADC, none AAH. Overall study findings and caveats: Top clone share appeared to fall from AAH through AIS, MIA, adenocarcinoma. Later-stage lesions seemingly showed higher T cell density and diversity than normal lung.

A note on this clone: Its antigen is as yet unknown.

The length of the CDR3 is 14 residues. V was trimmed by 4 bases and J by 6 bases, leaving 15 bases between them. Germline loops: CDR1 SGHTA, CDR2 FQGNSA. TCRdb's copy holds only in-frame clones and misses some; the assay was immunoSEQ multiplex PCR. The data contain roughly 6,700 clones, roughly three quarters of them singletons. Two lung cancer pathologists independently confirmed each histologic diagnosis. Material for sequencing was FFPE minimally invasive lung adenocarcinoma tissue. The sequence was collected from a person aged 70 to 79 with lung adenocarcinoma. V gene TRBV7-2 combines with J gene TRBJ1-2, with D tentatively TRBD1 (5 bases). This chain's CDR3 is CASSSRDLKNGYTF. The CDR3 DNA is TGTGCCAGCAGCTCCCGGGACCTAAAGAATGGCTACACCTTC. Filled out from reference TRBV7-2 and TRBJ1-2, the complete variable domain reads GAGVSQSPSNKVTEKGKDVELRCDPISGHTALYWYRQSLGQGLEFLIYFQGNSAPDKSGLPSDRFSAERTGGSVSTLTIQRTQQEDSAVYLCASSSRDLKNGYTFGSGTRLTVV.